Below are 7 T cell receptor beta chains sequenced from a single sample in a study of blood T cell repertoires in COVID-19. The data were produced by immunoSEQ multiplex PCR, yet TCRdb's version contains in-frame clones alone and is incomplete. Seen here are under 200,000 clones, more than 85% observed once, and the top ten hold 0.99%. The sample comprised peripheral blood. The receptors stem from a man aged 18-30 years with acute or convalescent COVID-19.

The chain joins TRBV30 to TRBJ1-4; 8 nucleotides line up with TRBD1. CDR1 and CDR2 (germline): GTSNPN, SVGIG (reference sequence). This CDR3 is built from 13 residues. Losses at the gene ends were 5 bases for V and 4 bases for J; bases not matched to a gene: 3. The CDR3 region has the DNA TGTGCCTGGGAACAGGGGGGTAATGAAAAACTGTTTTTT. This sequence encodes CAWEQGGNEKLFF.

The rearrangement uses TRBV12-5 and TRBJ2-3; TRBD2 agrees at 8 bases. Germline CDR1 and CDR2: LGHNT and FRNRAP. CDR3 length equals 19 residues. Trimming cost V 0 bases and J 0 bases; bases outside gene matches: 11. CDR3 sequence: CASGLVPDGRAPSTDTQYF. The CDR3 nucleotides read TGTGCTAGTGGTTTGGTACCTGACGGGAGGGCCCCTAGCACAGATACGCAGTATTTT. Drawing the rest from reference TRBV12-5 and TRBJ2-3, the complete variable domain is DARVTQTPRHKVTEMGQEVTMRCQPILGHNTVFWYRQTMMQGLELLAYFRNRAPLDDSGMPKDRFSAEMPDATLATLKIQPSEPRDSAVYFCASGLVPDGRAPSTDTQYFGPGTRLTVL.

The chain uses TRBV28 and TRBJ2-5; D not certain. Trimming took off 8 bases at V and 1 base at J, with 8 bases between the two ends. This CDR3 is 12 amino acids long. The germline V gene has CDR1 MDHEN and CDR2 SYDVKM. The CDR3 spells CASRRSQETQYF. DNA of the CDR3: TGTGCCAGCCGGAGATCCCAAGAGACCCAGTACTTC.

The gene calls are TRBV10-2 and TRBJ1-4, with D unresolved. CDR1 is WSHSY, CDR2 SAAADI, per germline. V lost 9 bases and J 1 base, leaving 6 bases between the germline ends. This CDR3 spans 12 amino acids. CDR3 loop: CASGRTNEKLFF. For the CDR3, the DNA is TGCGCCAGTGGGAGAACTAATGAAAAACTGTTTTTT.

The V gene is TRBV21-1, the J gene TRBJ2-7; no DNA check was done on the table's D call, TRBD1. TRBV21-1 is a pseudogene. The CDR3 runs 16 residues. The CDR3 is CASSKDRKPLLYEQYV. DNA for the CDR3: TGTGCCAGCAGCAAAGACAGGAAGCCGCTTCTCTACGAGCAGTACGTC.

V gene TRBV7-2 combines with J gene TRBJ2-5, with TRBD2 identical over 11 bases. This CDR3 comprises 15 residues. V gave up 1 base and J gave up 5 bases; unmatched junction bases: 3. CDR1 and CDR2 from the germline V gene are SGHTA and FQGNSA. The CDR3: CASSLGLAGFETQYF. In DNA form, the CDR3 reads TGTGCCAGCAGCTTAGGACTAGCGGGGTTCGAGACCCAGTACTTC.

This chain links TRBV6-4 with TRBJ2-1, with 12 nucleotides matching TRBD2. The CDR3 has 14 amino acids. V was clipped by 4 bases and J by 9 bases; unmatched bases: 4. Germline V gene data show CDR1 as MRHNA and CDR2 as SNTAGT. The chain's CDR3 is CASSALAGGSEQFF. Here the CDR3 DNA reads TGTGCCAGCAGTGCGCTAGCGGGGGGGAGTGAGCAGTTCTTC.